This record covers a single T cell receptor beta chain. This clonotype has at least ten counts. The target of this receptor is not known. Per-nucleotide qualities are absent, and no much larger clonotype sits a single base away. The record originates from a study of molecular identifiers for immune sequencing clone quantification (dated by TCRdb to 2016 to 2019). For the study in its entirety: For a replicate experiment, the RNA from either 20,000 or 100,000 naive CD8 T cells was divided into five aliquots, and four of those aliquots went on to sequencing. The study was a methods study using CD8 T cells to benchmark molecular-identifier clustering-based TCR repertoire sequencing (MIDCIRS) and TCR RNA copy counting.

Library preparation used PCR. The sample was run on a NextSeq 500. Preparation of bulk TCR libraries followed a previously described approach, with the TCR primers listed in Table S5. Purification of total RNA was performed with the Qiagen AllPrep DNA/RNA kit. Before analysis, reads from multiple sequencing runs of the same library were pooled. From the authors' description of their analysis: Only reads with exact TCR constant sequence were kept, trimmed to 150 nt, and grouped by their 12-nt molecular barcodes. Reads inside each barcode group were sub-clustered using a 15% Levenshtein threshold, and a quality-weighted consensus sequence was constructed for each RNA molecule. Non-functional sequences were excluded, and lower-count sequences lying one edit away from another sequence were also excluded. On the basis of fitting two negative binomial distributions, barcode sub-clusters with fewer than 20% of the maximum read count were discarded. TCRdb passed the public sequencing reads through fastp at Q25 and MiXCR, retaining productive beta sequences. Under each unique CDR3 protein, matching rows form one entry showing the most common genes and DNA. These V and J calls originate from TCRdb's pipeline instead of the authors' own analysis. The sample table records around 320,000 distinct CDR3 sequences; roughly a quarter of these occur just once. The leading ten clones occupy about 0.71% of the sample.

In the germline V gene, CDR1 corresponds to SQVTM and CDR2 to ANQGSEA. Reading from cysteine to phenylalanine, the CDR3 counts 12 amino acids. Of the read, only the CDR3 DNA is kept; its 36 bases are in frame from base 1. Trimming takes 6 bases from V and 7 bases from J, and the germline ends sit 13 bases apart. Results the study describes overall, beyond this receptor: When barcode sub-clustering was omitted, TCR diversity was inflated by chimeric consensus sequences, with chimeras reaching as high as 47%. Modeling indicated 2.5 to 3.5 TCR RNA copies recovered per cell, compared with about ten by digital PCR, which implies a capture efficiency of about 31%. In CMV-specific effector cells, clones with more than 20 RNA copies contained over 99% of molecules, whereas in naive cells such clones contained under 1% of molecules. A single cell's worth of spiked-in Jurkat TCR RNA was reported detectable even among one million naive CD8 T cells. Spiked-in Jurkat TCR RNA (approximately eleven copies' worth), which is not part of the donor repertoire, was contained in the naive libraries. The sizes of highly expanded clones could end up underestimated when identical TCR molecules share a barcode.

Libraries of naive CD8 T cells were generated from about 21,000 to 970,000 sorted cells, with 10%, 30% or 50% of the purified RNA used. Naive CD8 T cells, defined as CD8+CD4-CCR7+CD45RA+, were FACS-sorted into RLT Plus buffer on a BD FACSAria II. To test detection sensitivity, Jurkat RNA equivalent to ten TCR copies was spiked into samples of roughly 20,000-1,100,000 naive CD8 T cells. Enrichment of CD8 T cells was performed with RosetteSep CD8+ T Cell Enrichment Cocktail and Ficoll-Paque, after which ACK red cell lysis was carried out. The rearranged segments are TRBV29-1 and TRBJ2-4; no D segment can be confidently identified. The source material was naive CD8+ T cells from blood, with Jurkat cell RNA spiked in. The meaning of the sample's cell subset or site label: FACS-sorted CD8+CD4-CCR7+CD45RA+ naive T cells. The sequence derives from a human donor in good health. Some libraries in this study had Jurkat cell RNA spiked in. The DNA reads as follows: TGCAGCGTGCGCACCCTAGAGAACATTCAGTACTTC. This codes for CSVRTLENIQYF. Joined to the reference TRBV29-1 and TRBJ2-4 proteins, this CDR3 gives the full variable domain: SAVISQKPSRDICQRGTSLTIQCQVDSQVTMMFWYRQQPGQSLTLIATANQGSEATYESGFVIDKFPISRPNLTFSTLTVSNMSPEDSSIYLCSVRTLENIQYFGAGTRLSVL.